This is a list of T cell receptor beta chains from one sample in a study of identical twins. TCRdb re-analysed the 5' RACE reads in MiXCR, keeping a single row per CDR3 protein. The sample includes around 280,000 distinct CDR3 sequences, about 8% of them seen just once. This same sample was also taken into another study, of yellow fever vaccine responses in identical twins.

The sequenced sample was memory (CD45RO+) T cells sorted from blood. These receptor sequences come from a woman aged 18-29 years in good health. CDR3s include the opening cysteine and the closing phenylalanine or tryptophan. The order of the fields is J gene, D gene, V gene, clone size, CDR3 protein, CDR3 DNA. A D gene is named only where the DNA matches it firmly. The size field is filled for only some rows; it gives once, few, many or a size class.

J gene: TRBJ2-3; D gene: TRBD2; V gene: TRBV5-1; clone size: many; CDR3 protein: CASSLERGGTDTQYF; CDR3 DNA: TGCGCCAGCAGCTTGGAGCGGGGGGGCACAGATACGCAGTATTTT
J gene: TRBJ2-6; D gene: TRBD1; V gene: TRBV12-3/TRBV12-4; clone size: many; CDR3 protein: CASSAPGTAVLTF; CDR3 DNA: TGTGCCAGCAGTGCCCCCGGGACAGCAGTCCTGACTTTC
J gene: TRBJ1-1; D gene: .; V gene: TRBV4-1; clone size: .; CDR3 protein: CASSQEGGGLRTFF; CDR3 DNA: TGCGCCAGCAGCCAAGAAGGCGGGGGCCTGAGAACTTTCTTT
J gene: TRBJ2-5; D gene: .; V gene: TRBV19; clone size: few; CDR3 protein: CASSTPSGGTETQYF; CDR3 DNA: TGTGCCAGTAGTACTCCATCAGGTGGAACAGAGACCCAGTACTTC
J gene: TRBJ1-5; D gene: .; V gene: TRBV20-1; clone size: many; CDR3 protein: CSASDRAHQPQHF; CDR3 DNA: TGCAGTGCTAGTGATAGGGCCCATCAGCCCCAGCATTTT
J gene: TRBJ1-5; D gene: .; V gene: TRBV20-1; clone size: many; CDR3 protein: CSAIDRNQPQHF; CDR3 DNA: TGCAGTGCTATCGACAGAAATCAGCCCCAGCATTTT
J gene: TRBJ2-7; D gene: TRBD1; V gene: TRBV5-6; clone size: .; CDR3 protein: CASSLDRDSYEQYF; CDR3 DNA: TGTGCCAGCAGCCTCGACAGGGACTCCTACGAGCAGTACTTC
J gene: TRBJ2-3; D gene: .; V gene: TRBV24-1; clone size: .; CDR3 protein: CATSGGITDTQYF; CDR3 DNA: TGTGCCACCAGTGGCGGGATAACAGATACGCAGTATTTT
J gene: TRBJ2-3; D gene: .; V gene: TRBV7-9; clone size: few; CDR3 protein: CASSPTTLADTQYF; CDR3 DNA: TGTGCCAGCAGCCCAACGACTCTAGCAGATACGCAGTATTTT
J gene: TRBJ2-3; D gene: .; V gene: TRBV29-1; clone size: .; CDR3 protein: CSVETGAADTQYF; CDR3 DNA: TGCAGCGTTGAAACCGGGGCCGCAGATACGCAGTATTTT
J gene: TRBJ2-2; D gene: TRBD2; V gene: TRBV9; clone size: few; CDR3 protein: CASRGRGGLSTGELFF; CDR3 DNA: TGTGCCAGCAGAGGTCGGGGGGGGCTAAGCACCGGGGAGCTGTTTTTT
J gene: TRBJ1-4; D gene: .; V gene: TRBV7-9; clone size: many; CDR3 protein: CASSLRRDTELFF; CDR3 DNA: TGTGCAAGCAGCTTACGGAGGGACACAGAACTGTTTTTT
J gene: TRBJ2-3; D gene: TRBD2; V gene: TRBV20-1; clone size: few; CDR3 protein: CSASSWIRGDTDTQYF; CDR3 DNA: TGCAGTGCTTCATCCTGGATACGGGGGGACACAGATACGCAGTATTTT
J gene: TRBJ2-5; D gene: TRBD1; V gene: TRBV7-9; clone size: few; CDR3 protein: CASSQLGQGKETQYF; CDR3 DNA: TGTGCCAGCAGCCAGCTGGGACAGGGGAAAGAGACCCAGTACTTC
J gene: TRBJ2-5; D gene: .; V gene: TRBV7-9; clone size: many; CDR3 protein: CASSINTGQETQYF; CDR3 DNA: TGTGCCAGCAGCATAAATACAGGGCAAGAGACCCAGTACTTC
J gene: TRBJ1-6; D gene: .; V gene: TRBV4-2; clone size: many; CDR3 protein: CASSQEIRYNSPLHF; CDR3 DNA: TGTGCCAGCAGCCAAGAGATCCGTTATAATTCACCCCTCCACTTT
J gene: TRBJ1-5; D gene: .; V gene: TRBV4-1; clone size: many; CDR3 protein: CASSQEGWGIGQPQHF; CDR3 DNA: TGCGCCAGCAGCCAAGAAGGATGGGGTATTGGTCAGCCCCAGCATTTT
J gene: TRBJ2-1; D gene: .; V gene: TRBV29-1; clone size: many; CDR3 protein: CSVGLGPNNEQFF; CDR3 DNA: TGCAGCGTTGGTCTAGGGCCCAACAATGAGCAGTTCTTC
J gene: TRBJ1-1; D gene: .; V gene: TRBV24-1; clone size: many; CDR3 protein: CATRGVLDTEAFF; CDR3 DNA: TGTGCCACCAGGGGGGTCTTGGACACTGAAGCTTTCTTT
J gene: TRBJ2-3; D gene: TRBD2; V gene: TRBV6-4; clone size: few; CDR3 protein: CASSSGRADTDTQYF; CDR3 DNA: TGTGCCAGCAGTAGCGGGAGGGCCGACACAGATACGCAGTATTTT
J gene: TRBJ2-1; D gene: TRBD2; V gene: TRBV20-1; clone size: .; CDR3 protein: CSAYPSGSLSYNEQFF; CDR3 DNA: TGCAGTGCTTATCCTAGCGGATCACTCTCCTACAATGAGCAGTTCTTC
J gene: TRBJ1-4; D gene: TRBD1; V gene: TRBV5-6; clone size: many; CDR3 protein: CASSSTGYREKLFF; CDR3 DNA: TGTGCCAGCAGCTCGACAGGGTACCGGGAAAAACTGTTTTTT
J gene: TRBJ1-1; D gene: .; V gene: TRBV25-1; clone size: .; CDR3 protein: CASSDLPGTANTEAFF; CDR3 DNA: TGTGCCAGCAGTGACCTCCCAGGGACCGCGAACACTGAAGCTTTCTTT
J gene: TRBJ2-5; D gene: .; V gene: TRBV29-1; clone size: .; CDR3 protein: CSVLVRGTQYF; CDR3 DNA: TGCAGCGTCCTAGTGAGGGGGACCCAGTACTTC
J gene: TRBJ2-1; D gene: .; V gene: TRBV24-1; clone size: many; CDR3 protein: CATSDFGTSSLDEQFF; CDR3 DNA: TGTGCCACCAGTGATTTCGGGACTTCGTCGCTGGATGAGCAGTTCTTC
J gene: TRBJ2-3; D gene: .; V gene: TRBV5-1; clone size: many; CDR3 protein: CASSLGEASDTQYF; CDR3 DNA: TGCGCCAGCAGCTTGGGGGAAGCATCAGATACGCAGTATTTT
J gene: TRBJ1-1; D gene: .; V gene: TRBV7-9; clone size: .; CDR3 protein: CASSKDGTNTEAFF; CDR3 DNA: TGTGCCAGCAGCAAAGACGGAACGAACACTGAAGCTTTCTTT
J gene: TRBJ2-1; D gene: TRBD2; V gene: TRBV4-2; clone size: many; CDR3 protein: CASSQDTSGGYNEQFF; CDR3 DNA: TGTGCCAGCAGCCAGGACACTAGCGGGGGTTACAATGAGCAGTTCTTC
J gene: TRBJ2-1; D gene: .; V gene: TRBV7-8; clone size: many; CDR3 protein: CASSFAQAYNEQFF; CDR3 DNA: TGTGCCAGCAGCTTTGCACAGGCCTACAATGAGCAGTTCTTC
J gene: TRBJ1-2; D gene: .; V gene: TRBV7-8; clone size: many; CDR3 protein: CASSLVTEGGYGYTF; CDR3 DNA: TGTGCCAGCAGCTTAGTCACGGAGGGAGGGTATGGCTACACCTTC
J gene: TRBJ2-1; D gene: TRBD1; V gene: TRBV2; clone size: few; CDR3 protein: CASRPHRGLLDNEQFF; CDR3 DNA: TGTGCCAGCAGACCTCACAGGGGGCTTTTGGACAATGAGCAGTTCTTC
J gene: TRBJ2-2; D gene: .; V gene: TRBV6-1; clone size: .; CDR3 protein: CASKTRTGAPNTGELFF; CDR3 DNA: TGTGCCAGCAAGACCCGCACGGGGGCCCCGAACACCGGGGAGCTGTTTTTT
J gene: TRBJ2-3; D gene: TRBD2; V gene: TRBV6-2/TRBV6-3; clone size: .; CDR3 protein: CASRQGLAGGNPDAKDTQYF; CDR3 DNA: TGTGCCAGCAGACAGGGACTAGCGGGGGGAAACCCAGATGCCAAAGATACGCAGTATTTT